These 7 T cell receptor beta chains originate from one sample sequenced in a study of identical twins. One entry per CDR3 protein results from TCRdb running MiXCR on the 5' RACE reads. Among hundreds of thousands of distinct CDR3 sequences listed, around 6% were seen once. Sequencing was done on a sample of naive T cells sorted from blood. These receptor sequences come from a man aged 18 to 29 in good health.

This clonotype was seen repeatedly, ten times or more. The rearrangement uses TRBV7-3 and TRBJ1-5; no clear D. CDR3 length: 19 residues. CDR1 is SGHTA, CDR2 FQGTGA, per germline. V gave up 10 bases and J gave up 0 bases, with 28 bases separating them. This chain's CDR3 is CAIPHQTKPYIHSNQPQHF. In nucleotides, the CDR3 is TGTGCCATCCCTCACCAGACGAAACCATACATCCATAGCAATCAGCCCCAGCATTTT.

With regard to this clonotype: This sequence may be a read error, since a much larger clone differs from it by one base. The chain links TRBV4-2 to TRBJ1-5, with 7 bases matching TRBD1. Germline CDR1 and CDR2: LGHNA and YNFKEQ. The CDR3 spans 14 residues. This CDR3 reads CASSQGGMGQPQLF. In nucleotides, the CDR3 is TGTGCCAGCAGCCAAGGAGGGATGGGACAGCCCCAGCTTTTT.

This clonotype showed up many times. The rearrangement links TRBV12-3 or TRBV12-4 to TRBJ2-5; 8 bases line up with TRBD2. CDR3 length: 15 amino acids. J was trimmed by 5 bases and V by 5 bases; bases with no gene match: 10. CDR3 sequence reads: CASSPWTSLQETQYF. DNA for the CDR3: TGTGCCAGCAGTCCGTGGACTAGCCTCCAGGAGACCCAGTACTTC.

The chain links TRBV12-3 or TRBV12-4 to TRBJ2-1; 12 positions match TRBD2. This CDR3 has 19 amino acids. V lost 3 bases to trimming and J lost 5 bases; unmatched junction nucleotides: 14. The CDR3: CASSFFSLAGGPRDNEQFF. CDR3 nucleotides: TGTGCCAGCAGTTTTTTTAGTCTAGCGGGAGGGCCCAGGGACAATGAGCAGTTCTTC.

The sample holds a few counts of this clonotype. The rearrangement links TRBV5-8 to TRBJ1-4; D gene unclear. Germline V gene sequence: CDR1 SGHTS, CDR2 YDEGEE. V shed 2 bases and J shed 8 bases, with 10 bases lying between them. The CDR3 totals 13 residues. The CDR3 spells CASSLYMLEKLFF. DNA for the CDR3: TGTGCCAGCAGCTTATACATGCTCGAAAAACTGTTTTTT.

This clonotype occurred many times. V and J are TRBV15 and TRBJ1-1; D is unclear. CDR1 is LNHNV, CDR2 YYDKDF, per germline (reference sequence). This CDR3 has 12 residues. V was trimmed by 5 bases and J by 2 bases, leaving 6 bases between them. The CDR3 coding sequence is TGTGCCACCAGCGATAGAAACACTGAAGCTTTCTTT. Translating gives CATSDRNTEAFF.

This clonotype has a handful of counts. The chain recombines TRBV12-3 or TRBV12-4 with TRBJ1-1, with D tentatively TRBD1 (5 bases). The V end lost 6 bases, the J end lost 1 base, and 15 bases lay between the germline ends. The CDR3 has 15 residues. CDR3 in amino acids: CASSTRSGTNTEAFF. CDR3 sequence (DNA): TGTGCCAGCAGCACACGGTCGGGGACGAACACTGAAGCTTTCTTT.